This is a list of T cell receptor beta chains from one sample in a study of blood T cell repertoires in COVID-19. TCRdb's copy holds only in-frame clones and misses some; the assay was immunoSEQ multiplex PCR. The sample consists of a few hundred thousand clones, approximately 88% of them appearing once. The sample consisted of peripheral blood. These receptors all come from a woman in her 30s with acute or convalescent COVID-19. Each CDR3 is given with its conserved first and last residue. D genes are given only for firm matches. Some rows have no size entry. The others give once, few or many, or a class for an expanded clone.

clone size	J gene	D gene	V gene	CDR3 DNA	CDR3 protein
-	TRBJ2-7	TRBD2	TRBV24-1	TGTGCCACCAGTGACTTAAGTAGCGGGAGGAAAAACTCCTACGAGCAGTACTTC	CATSDLSSGRKNSYEQYF
-	TRBJ1-6	TRBD1	TRBV19	TGTGCCAGTAGTTTACAGGGGCGTAATTCACCCCTCCACTTT	CASSLQGRNSPLHF
-	TRBJ2-2	TRBD2	TRBV7-8	TGTGCCAGCAGAAGACTAGCGGGGAACACCGGGGAGCTGTTTTTT	CASRRLAGNTGELFF
-	TRBJ2-3	TRBD1	TRBV11-2	TGTGCCAGCAGCGTTGGAAACAGGGGGCCTCGCACAGATACGCAGTATTTT	CASSVGNRGPRTDTQYF
-	TRBJ2-1	-	TRBV2	TGTGCCAGCCTGTGGGCAGCTTACAATGAGCAGTTCTTC	CASLWAAYNEQFF
-	TRBJ2-1	TRBD2	TRBV24-1	TGTGCCACCAGGGGACTAGCGGGAGTCAATGAGCAGTTCTTC	CATRGLAGVNEQFF
-	TRBJ2-1	-	TRBV16	TGTGCCAGCAGCCATCCGACAGGCCAGAAAGACAATGAGCAGTTCTTC	CASSHPTGQKDNEQFF
few	TRBJ2-1	TRBD2	TRBV18	TGTGCCAGCTCAACTAGCGGGGCCACCTACAATGAGCAGTTCTTC	CASSTSGATYNEQFF
-	TRBJ1-5	-	TRBV6-5	TGTGCCAGCAGTTATGGCGCGGGATTTCAGCCCCAGCATTTT	CASSYGAGFQPQHF
-	TRBJ2-6	-	TRBV5-4	TGTGCCAGCAGCTTGGGACAGGCCCGCTCTGGGGCCAACGTCCTGACTTTC	CASSLGQARSGANVLTF
-	TRBJ2-6	-	TRBV12-2	TGTGCAAGTCGCTTTTGGACAGGCGAATACTCTGGGGCCAACGTCCTGACTTTC	CASRFWTGEYSGANVLTF
-	TRBJ1-3	TRBD1	TRBV6-1	TGTGCCAGCAGTGTCTCGGGACAGGGCAGGGGAAACACCATATATTTT	CASSVSGQGRGNTIYF
-	TRBJ2-3	TRBD2	TRBV4-3	TGCGCCAGCAGCCAAGACACGGGACTAGCGACAGATACGCAGTATTTT	CASSQDTGLATDTQYF
-	TRBJ2-5	TRBD1	TRBV7-9	TGTGCCAGCGGGGCCACGGGACAGGGGTTAAGGGAGACCCAGTACTTC	CASGATGQGLRETQYF
-	TRBJ2-7	-	TRBV7-2	TGTGCCAGCAGCCCAGGACAATGGTCCTACGAGCAGTACTTC	CASSPGQWSYEQYF
once	TRBJ1-5	-	TRBV19	TGTGCCACCGACCGGGGTAGCAATCAGCCCCAGCATTTT	CATDRGSNQPQHF
-	TRBJ1-4	-	TRBV5-1	TGCGCCAGCAGCTTGGGAACAGACACAACTAATGAAAAACTGTTTTTT	CASSLGTDTTNEKLFF
-	TRBJ2-7	-	TRBV21-1	TGTGCCAGCAGCAAAACTTACAGCGGGAGAGGCCACCCTCCTAATGAGCAGTACTTC	CASSKTYSGRGHPPNEQYF
-	TRBJ2-7	-	TRBV27	TGTGCCAGCAGTCACGGGATCCCCTACGAGCAGTACTTC	CASSHGIPYEQYF
-	TRBJ2-1	TRBD2	TRBV7-2	TGTGCCAGCAGCGTAGCGGGAGGGTGGTACAATGAGCAGTTCTTC	CASSVAGGWYNEQFF
-	TRBJ1-5	-	TRBV12-3/TRBV12-4	TGTGCCAGCAGTTCTGAGGTTCAGCCCCAGCATTTT	CASSSEVQPQHF
once	TRBJ2-7	TRBD2	TRBV6-5	TGTGCCAGCAGACAGACTAGCGGACCCTACGAGCAGTACTTC	CASRQTSGPYEQYF
-	TRBJ2-1	TRBD2	TRBV9	TGTGCCAGCAGCGTATTGAGCGGGGGCTACAATGAGCAGTTCTTC	CASSVLSGGYNEQFF
-	TRBJ2-3	-	TRBV7-3	TGTGCCAGCAGCTTAACTGGAGGAGATACGCAGTATTTT	CASSLTGGDTQYF
-	TRBJ2-4	-	TRBV27	TGTGCCAGCAGTTTAAGATTACAGGGTGGACTAGCCAAAAACATTCAGTACTTC	CASSLRLQGGLAKNIQYF
-	TRBJ1-2	-	TRBV24-1	TGTGCCACCCAAAAGACAGGTTCTAACTATGGCTACACCTTC	CATQKTGSNYGYTF
-	TRBJ2-2	TRBD2	TRBV24-1	TGTGCCACCAGTGAGCCTAGCGGTTACACCGGGGAGCTGTTTTTT	CATSEPSGYTGELFF
-	TRBJ1-5	-	TRBV6-5	TGTGCCAGCAGCCAAGACAGGCGGGGCAATCAGCCCCAGCATTTT	CASSQDRRGNQPQHF
-	TRBJ2-3	TRBD2	TRBV6-2/TRBV6-3	TGTGCCAGCAGTTACCCAGCGGGAACCACAGATACGCAGTATTTT	CASSYPAGTTDTQYF
-	TRBJ1-3	-	TRBV9	TGTGCCAGCAACCTAGGGGCGGGATCTGGAAACACCATATATTTT	CASNLGAGSGNTIYF
-	TRBJ2-3	TRBD1	TRBV29-1	TGCAGCGTTGCGGGACAGCTAACAGATACGCAGTATTTT	CSVAGQLTDTQYF
few	TRBJ1-5	-	TRBV6-5	TGTGCCAGCAGTTGGGGGTCGGGAGCAGGCAATCAGCCCCAGCATTTT	CASSWGSGAGNQPQHF
-	TRBJ1-5	TRBD1	TRBV19	TGTGCCAGTAGTGGACAGGGTGGTCAGCCCCAGCATTTT	CASSGQGGQPQHF
-	TRBJ2-2	TRBD2	TRBV9	TGTGCCAGCAGCGTCGGGGGACTAGCGGGAGCGGCCGGGGAGCTGTTTTTT	CASSVGGLAGAAGELFF